This entry is about one T cell receptor beta chain. The sample belongs to a study of blood T cell repertoires in COVID-19. Study background: Acute-phase and convalescent COVID-19 samples originated in the United States, Italy and Spain. Sample material is recorded as cDNA or gDNA derived from T cells, B-cell-depleted T cells, or PBMCs.

The V end lost 2 bases, the J end lost 11 bases, and 13 bases lay between the germline ends. Looked up from germline, CDR1 is MNHEY and CDR2 is SMNVEV (reference sequence). The CDR3 consists of 13 residues. Original processing methods: Cell counts per sample came from amplifying reference gene primers. Libraries were prepared by immunoSEQ multiplex PCR; TCRdb keeps only in-frame clonotypes and omits some of them. For V, J and clone size, that table is used; D and trimming come from the DNA. The table shows around 30,000 clones, with 90% to 95% occurring only once. The chain is built from TRBV27 and TRBJ1-5; maybe TRBD1 (5 bases). The source is a human donor with active COVID-19. The donor label of this sample is uncertain. The sequencing sample was made of peripheral blood. The CDR3 nucleotides are TGTGCCAGCAGTTTAGCCGGGGGTGCGACCCAGCATTTT. This encodes CASSLAGGATQHF.